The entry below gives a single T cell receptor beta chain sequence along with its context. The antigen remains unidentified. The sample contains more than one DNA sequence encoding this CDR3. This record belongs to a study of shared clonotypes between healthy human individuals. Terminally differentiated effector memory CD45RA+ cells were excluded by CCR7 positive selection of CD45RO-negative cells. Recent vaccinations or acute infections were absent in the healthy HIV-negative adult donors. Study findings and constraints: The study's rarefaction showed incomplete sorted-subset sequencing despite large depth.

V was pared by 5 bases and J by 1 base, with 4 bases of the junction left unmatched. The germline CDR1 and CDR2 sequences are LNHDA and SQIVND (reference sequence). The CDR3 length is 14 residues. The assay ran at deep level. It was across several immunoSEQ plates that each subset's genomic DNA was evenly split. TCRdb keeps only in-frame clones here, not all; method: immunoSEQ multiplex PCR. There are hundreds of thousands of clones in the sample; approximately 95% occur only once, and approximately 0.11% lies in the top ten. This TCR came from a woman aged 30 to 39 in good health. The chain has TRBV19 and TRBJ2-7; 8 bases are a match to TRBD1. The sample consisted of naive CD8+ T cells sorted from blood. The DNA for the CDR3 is TGTGCCAGTAGTGCCGGACAGGGTTCCTACGAGCAGTACTTC. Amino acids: CASSAGQGSYEQYF.